This T cell receptor (beta chain) was identified during a study of blood T cell repertoires in COVID-19. Cohort 3 recovery required two negative PCRs, clearance, or symptom resolution. Using immunoSEQ multiplex PCR, the repertoire was profiled, and TCRdb retains in-frame clones only, with some absent. The data contain approximately 480,000 clones, about 90% of them seen just once; the ten biggest clones take up about 0.65%. V was pared by 4 bases and J by 5 bases, with 14 bases between. The CDR3 contains 14 residues. In germline, CDR1 is SGHDN, CDR2 FVKESK. The gene calls are TRBV14 and TRBJ2-5; D perhaps matches TRBD2 (5 bases). The sequenced material came from PBMCs or T cells enriched from blood (not recorded which). The TCR was taken from a woman in her late teens or twenties who had recovered from COVID-19. CDR3 coding DNA: TGTGCCAGCAGCCCCCTAGGGCGCGGGGAGACCCAGTACTTC. This codes for CASSPLGRGETQYF.